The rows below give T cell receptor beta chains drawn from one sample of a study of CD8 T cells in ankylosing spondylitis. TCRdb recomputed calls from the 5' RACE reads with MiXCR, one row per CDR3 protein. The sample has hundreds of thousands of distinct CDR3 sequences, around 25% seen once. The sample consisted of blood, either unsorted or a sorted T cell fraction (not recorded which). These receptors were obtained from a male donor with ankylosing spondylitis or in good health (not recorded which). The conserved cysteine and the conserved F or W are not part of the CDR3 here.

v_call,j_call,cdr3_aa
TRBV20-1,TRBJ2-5,SAAPAGGKETQY
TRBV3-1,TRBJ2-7,ASSQVAGRDEQY
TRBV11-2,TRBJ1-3,ASSPGLAGNTIY
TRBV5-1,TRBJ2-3,ASSLGPGRSTDTQY
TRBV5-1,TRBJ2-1,ASSRTGANNEQF
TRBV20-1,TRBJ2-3,SAPLGGDTQY
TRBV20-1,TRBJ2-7,SASPLAGTSYEQY
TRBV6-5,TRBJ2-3,ASSYSGYTSTDTQY
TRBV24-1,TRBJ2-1,ATSGGLAGAYNEQF
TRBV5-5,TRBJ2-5,ASSYSTSGGLTQY
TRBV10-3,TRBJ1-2,AISELRGYGYT
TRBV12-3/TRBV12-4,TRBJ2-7,ASSPSIGQALPY
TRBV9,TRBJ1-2,ASGRQGADKGYT
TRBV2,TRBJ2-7,ASSQTGGQSEQY
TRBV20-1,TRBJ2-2,SARGGGSLTGELF
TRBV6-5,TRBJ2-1,ASMRNNEQF
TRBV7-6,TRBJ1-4,ASSPRGVEKLF
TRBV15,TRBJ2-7,ATSSYRVGEQY
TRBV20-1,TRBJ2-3,SAREPDTQY
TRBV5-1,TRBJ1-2,ASSSGQLNYGYT
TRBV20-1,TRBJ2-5,SAHYRGETQY
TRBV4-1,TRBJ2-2,ASRRGVSYTGELF
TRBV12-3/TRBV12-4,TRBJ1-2,ASATGATSYGYT
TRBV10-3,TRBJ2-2,AIRGQGDTGELF
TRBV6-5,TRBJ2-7,ASSYSGGMGEQY
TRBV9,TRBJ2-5,ASSVGRTGFWETQY
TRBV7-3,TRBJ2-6,ASSLHSGANVLT
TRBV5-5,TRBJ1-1,ASSLVAQGSTEAF
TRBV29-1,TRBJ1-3,SVELRASGNTIY
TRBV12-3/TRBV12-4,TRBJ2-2,ASSSQGYTGELF
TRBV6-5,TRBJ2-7,ASSYSGQDWY
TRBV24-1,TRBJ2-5,ATSDSHPTSGQETQY
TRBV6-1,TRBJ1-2,ASSEGGGYGYT
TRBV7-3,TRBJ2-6,ASSPRTSGPSGANVLT
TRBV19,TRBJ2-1,ASRQGFYNEQF
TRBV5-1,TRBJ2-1,ASSSGTGIEQF
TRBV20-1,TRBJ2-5,SASRRDRGLGTRLETQY
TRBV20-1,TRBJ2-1,SAKAGGPRNEQF
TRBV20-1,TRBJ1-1,SALTAMNTEAF
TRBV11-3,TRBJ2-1,ASSTGLASYNEQF
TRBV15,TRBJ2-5,ATSRDTQGRETQY
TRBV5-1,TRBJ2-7,ASSWTGEGPYEQY
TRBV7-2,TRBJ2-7,ASSLANSVNEQY
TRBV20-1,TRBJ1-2,SARGGGSNYGYT
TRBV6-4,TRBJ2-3,ASKETRDTDTQY
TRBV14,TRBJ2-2,ASSRRPGTGTGELF
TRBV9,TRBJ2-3,ASSVVEGAHDTQY
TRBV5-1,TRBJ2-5,ASSLERLQETQY